This T cell receptor (beta chain) was obtained from a study of early T cells in non-severe SARS-CoV-2 infection. Study-wide results and caveats: VDJdb matches were skewed toward anti-spike CD8 T cell responses.

Unique molecular identifiers tagged individual cDNA molecules. TCRdb used MiXCR to reprocess the 5' RACE reads, holding one entry per CDR3 protein. Found here are 35,000 to 45,000 distinct CDR3 sequences, under 8% of them singletons; the top ten hold 20% to 25%. V dropped 0 bases and J dropped 6 bases, with 7 bases sitting between them. The CDR3 sequence is 12 residues long. CDR1 and CDR2 (germline): SGHNT, YYREEE (reference sequence). This clonotype was detected ten times or more. Its antigen is undetermined. This material consisted of whole blood, taken at baseline. The chain has TRBV5-4 and TRBJ2-7; D is possibly TRBD2 (5 bases). The receptor comes from an adult who was a healthcare worker with PCR-confirmed SARS-CoV-2 infection or an uninfected control (not recorded which). The CDR3 bases are TGTGCCAGCAGCTTGGAGGCGGGCGAGCAGTACTTC. Translation: CASSLEAGEQYF.